One and the same sample provided the 10 T cell receptor beta chains below, sequenced in a study of CD8 T cells in Susac syndrome. Random hexamers primed reverse transcription of about 0.45 to 1 ug RNA. TCRdb called the immunoSEQ multiplex PCR reads again in MiXCR, with one record for every CDR3 protein. The table has around 160,000 distinct CDR3 sequences, just under 95% seen once. The sample was CD4+ T cells from PBMCs. These receptors all come from a human donor in good health.

CDR3 coding DNA: TGTGCCAGCTCCCCGCGGGTGGGGGCCGATGAGCAGTTCTTC. As protein: CASSPRVGADEQFF. V is TRBV18 and J is TRBJ2-1, with TRBD1 as a possible D gene (6 bases). The germline V gene has CDR1 KGHSH and CDR2 LQKENI. Trimming took 6 bases from V and 8 from J, leaving 17 bases between them. The CDR3 is 14 amino acids.

This rearrangement joins TRBV20-1 to TRBJ2-1, with 8 bases lining up with TRBD2. The CDR3 covers 13 residues. Germline values: CDR1 DFQATT, CDR2 SNEGSKA (reference sequence). Losses at the gene ends were 6 bases for V and 2 bases for J; bases not matched to a gene: 3. The CDR3 here is CSAGGGPYNEQFF. CDR3 DNA sequence: TGCAGTGCGGGCGGGGGGCCCTACAATGAGCAGTTCTTC.

The gene calls are TRBV6-2 or TRBV6-3 and TRBJ2-7; 7 bases align to TRBD1. V was pared by 0 bases and J by 5 bases, with 7 bases of the junction left unmatched. Germline CDR1 and CDR2: MNHEY and SVGEGT. This CDR3 has 15 residues. This chain's CDR3 is CASSYSIQGHNEQYF. The DNA of the CDR3 is TGTGCCAGCAGTTACTCTATACAGGGGCACAACGAGCAGTACTTC.

The chain joins TRBV27 to TRBJ2-5; D tentatively fits TRBD1 or TRBD2 (5 bases each). V was pared by 0 bases and J by 2 bases, with 13 bases between. The CDR3 is 16 residues long. Germline loops: CDR1 MNHEY, CDR2 SMNVEV (reference sequence). The CDR3 DNA is TGTGCCAGCAGTTTATCTACGGGATGGGGGCAAGAGACCCAGTACTTC. Translated, it gives CASSLSTGWGQETQYF.

The chain combines TRBV29-1 with TRBJ2-5; D ambiguous. The CDR3 covers 10 residues. Germline V lookup: CDR1 SQVTM, CDR2 ANQGSEA. Trimming took 7 bases from V and 4 from J, leaving 7 bases between them. The CDR3 reads CSAGAETQYF. The CDR3 nucleotides are TGCAGCGCTGGCGCAGAGACCCAGTACTTC.

The DNA for the CDR3 is TGCGCCAGCAGCCCGGACGCAGGGGGAGCTTTCTTT. This gives the protein CASSPDAGGAFF. The chain combines TRBV5-1 with TRBJ1-1, with 7 nucleotides matching TRBD1. V lost 4 bases to trimming and J lost 10 bases; unmatched junction nucleotides: 7. Germline values: CDR1 SGHRS, CDR2 YFSETQ. CDR3 length: 12 residues.

This sequence joins TRBV7-9 and TRBJ2-3; D possibly corresponds to TRBD2 (5 bases). This CDR3 spans 13 amino acids. Germline V gene sequence: CDR1 SEHNR, CDR2 FQNEAQ (reference sequence). The V end lost 1 base, the J end lost 7 bases, and 9 bases lay between the germline ends. The CDR3 region has the DNA TGTGCCAGCAGCTTAGGGACTTGGAATACGCAGTATTTT. Translated, it gives CASSLGTWNTQYF.

V gene TRBV6-5 combines with J gene TRBJ2-3, with a tentative D call TRBD1 (5 bases). Germline V gene data show CDR1 as MNHEY and CDR2 as SVGAGI. V shed 7 bases and J shed 14 bases, with 22 bases lying between them. This CDR3 has 13 amino acids. CDR3 coding DNA: TGTGCCAGCAAGCAGGACACCGCATTCCGCCTGTATTTT. It yields the protein CASKQDTAFRLYF.

This sequence joins TRBV3-1 and TRBJ1-2; the match to TRBD1 covers 8 bases. The CDR3 consists of 14 residues. CDR1 and CDR2 from the germline V gene are LGHDT and YNNKEL (reference sequence). With V trimmed by 1 base and J by 2 bases, 0 bases remained unmatched. The CDR3 loop reads CASSQGTGNYGYTF. Here the CDR3 DNA reads TGTGCCAGCAGCCAAGGGACAGGGAACTATGGCTACACCTTC.

CDR3 in amino acids: CSARDRIEQYF. The CDR3 nucleotides are TGCAGTGCTAGAGATCGGATCGAGCAGTACTTC. The gene calls are TRBV20-1 and TRBJ2-7, with D unresolved. With 0 bases removed from V and 6 bases from J, the gap between germline ends came to 6 bases. Germline values: CDR1 DFQATT, CDR2 SNEGSKA (reference sequence). This CDR3 contains 11 residues.